A single sample gave rise to the 28 T cell receptor beta chains below, sequenced in a study of shared clonotypes between healthy human individuals. Data came from immunoSEQ multiplex PCR; TCRdb stores just in-frame clones and leaves some out. This repertoire shows some 630,000 clones, more than 70% found once; its top ten account for about 1.8%. The sample consisted of memory CD4+ T cells sorted from blood. Noted subset: CD45RA-negative fraction. These receptors came from a woman in her thirties in good health.

V usage is TRBV21-1 and J usage is TRBJ2-7; the D call of TRBD1 is as the table states it, not checked on the DNA. TRBV21-1 is shown as a pseudogene. The CDR3 covers 16 residues. The CDR3 nucleotides read TGTGCCAGCGGTATCGGGACACCGTCTAGCTCCTACGAGCAGTACTTC. This sequence encodes CASGIGTPSSSYEQYF.

The chain has TRBV5-1 and TRBJ2-1, with 11 bases that match TRBD2. Trimming removed 9 bases from V and 6 bases from J; junction bases left unmatched: 8. CDR3 length: 14 amino acids. Germline loops: CDR1 SGHRS, CDR2 YFSETQ. CDR3 region: CATSTGTSGNEQFF. Written as DNA, the CDR3 is TGCGCCACTAGTACCGGGACTAGCGGCAATGAGCAGTTCTTC.

Details on this clone: Additional DNA sequences in this sample encode the identical CDR3. This chain connects TRBV7-9 to TRBJ1-1, with no clear D. Germline values: CDR1 SEHNR, CDR2 FQNEAQ (reference sequence). Trimming removed 1 base from V and 8 bases from J, with 8 bases in between. The CDR3 is 12 residues long. The CDR3 DNA sequence: TGTGCCAGCAGCTTAGTCGGGGTCGAAGCTTTCTTT. It translates to CASSLVGVEAFF.

The J gene is TRBJ2-7, the V gene TRBV19, with 12 bases lining up with TRBD2. This CDR3 region has 17 residues. J lost 0 bases, V lost 5 bases, and 8 bases had no gene match. Germline V gene data show CDR1 as LNHDA and CDR2 as SQIVND (reference sequence). The CDR3 is CASSRKETSGSSYEQYF. As DNA, the CDR3 is TGTGCCAGTAGTCGCAAAGAGACTAGCGGGAGCTCCTACGAGCAGTACTTC.

V and J are TRBV2 and TRBJ2-3; either TRBD1 or TRBD2 may fit D (5 bases each). The germline V gene has CDR1 SNHLY and CDR2 FYNNEI. This CDR3 is 12 amino acids long. Trimming left V 7 bases short and J 4 bases short, with 9 bases between. CDR3 region: CASTRDADTQYF. The CDR3 region has the DNA TGTGCCAGCACTCGGGACGCAGATACGCAGTATTTT.

This chain connects TRBV29-1 to TRBJ2-3; 10 bases are a match to TRBD2. Germline V gene data show CDR1 as SQVTM and CDR2 as ANQGSEA. The V gene end was trimmed by 2 bases and the J gene end by 5 bases; junction bases not matched to a gene: 13. The CDR3 runs to 17 residues. The CDR3 spells CSVEFGYLAGGGDTQYF. Written as DNA, the CDR3 is TGCAGCGTTGAATTCGGGTATTTAGCGGGAGGAGGAGATACGCAGTATTTT.

The V and J genes are TRBV7-2 and TRBJ1-3, with D possibly TRBD1 on 5 matching bases. CDR1 is SGHTA, CDR2 FQGNSA, per germline. The CDR3 extends over 16 amino acids. V was cut by 5 bases and J by 4 bases, with 18 bases left in between. The CDR3 loop is CASSHPPGPLGNTIYF. The DNA for the CDR3 is TGTGCCAGCAGCCACCCTCCGGGGCCGCTGGGAAACACCATATATTTT.

CDR3: CAWSAGQYTGELFF. The CDR3 region has the DNA TGTGCCTGGAGTGCGGGGCAATACACCGGGGAGCTGTTTTTT. This sequence joins TRBV30 and TRBJ2-2; D tentatively fits TRBD1 or TRBD2 (5 bases each). The CDR3 spans 14 residues. Germline V gives CDR1 GTSNPN, CDR2 SVGIG (reference sequence). V lost 1 base and J 3 bases, leaving 9 bases between the germline ends.

V usage is TRBV4-1 and J usage is TRBJ2-1, with 10 positions matching TRBD2. CDR3 length: 15 amino acids. The germline gives CDR1 MGHRA, CDR2 YSYEKL. Trimming removed 2 bases from V and 7 bases from J; junction bases left unmatched: 5. CDR3 in amino acids: CASSQLAGDINEQFF. CDR3 nucleotide sequence: TGCGCCAGCAGCCAACTAGCGGGAGATATAAATGAGCAGTTCTTC.

The chain couples TRBV6-1 to TRBJ1-4; tentatively, D is TRBD1 (6 bases). CDR3 size: 14 residues. Trimming removed 5 bases from V and 9 bases from J, with 16 bases in between. Germline CDR1 MNHNS, CDR2 SASEGT. The CDR3 sequence is CASSSTGPAKKLFF. For the CDR3, the DNA is TGTGCCAGCAGTTCGACAGGACCCGCTAAAAAACTGTTTTTT.

V and J are TRBV7-2 and TRBJ2-1; 12 bases align to TRBD2. This CDR3 has 15 amino acids. V gave up 5 bases and J gave up 5 bases; unmatched junction bases: 4. Germline V CDR1 and CDR2: SGHTA, FQGNSA. The CDR3 reads CASSATSGSHNEQFF. The CDR3 region has the DNA TGTGCCAGCAGCGCGACTAGCGGGAGCCACAATGAGCAGTTCTTC.

V gene TRBV6-5 combines with J gene TRBJ2-6; weak D call: TRBD1 (6 bases). V gave up 2 bases and J gave up 4 bases, with 9 bases separating them. Germline V gives CDR1 MNHEY, CDR2 SVGAGI. The CDR3 has 15 residues. The CDR3 sequence: CASSYQGYGANVLTF. The CDR3 DNA reads as TGTGCCAGCAGTTACCAGGGGTACGGGGCCAACGTCCTGACTTTC.

This chain uses TRBV28 with TRBJ2-1, with D unclear. V was pared by 6 bases and J by 0 bases, with 12 bases between. CDR3 length: 15 residues. From germline, CDR1 is MDHEN and CDR2 SYDVKM. CDR3 protein: CASSSAASSYNEQFF. In nucleotides, the CDR3 is TGTGCCAGCAGCTCAGCTGCGAGCTCCTACAATGAGCAGTTCTTC.

This chain joins TRBV29-1 and TRBJ1-1; D is ambiguous. There are 12 residues in the CDR3. Per the germline V gene, CDR1 is SQVTM and CDR2 is ANQGSEA. The V end was cut by 4 bases, the J end by 6 bases, with 12 bases between. CDR3 nucleotide sequence: TGCAGCGTTGCCGACCTAGGCGCTGAAGCTTTCTTT. Translating it yields CSVADLGAEAFF.

This chain joins TRBV5-5 and TRBJ2-7; D gene unclear. Deletions cut 2 bases from V and 1 base from J, with 16 bases between. Germline V gene data show CDR1 as SGHKS and CDR2 as YYEKEE (reference sequence). The CDR3 has 16 residues. CDR3 DNA: TGTGCCAGCAGCTTTGTTATCCAGCTCCCTTCCTACGAGCAGTACTTC. Encoded protein: CASSFVIQLPSYEQYF.

The chain recombines TRBV14 with TRBJ1-2; no definite D call. The CDR3 covers 12 residues. V was shortened by 5 bases and J by 13 bases, with 17 bases between the two germline ends. The V gene's germline CDR1 is SGHDN and CDR2 FVKESK. The CDR3 DNA reads TGTGCCAGCAGCACCGGGCTCTATGCGGTCACCTTC. It codes for CASSTGLYAVTF.

J is TRBJ2-7 and V is TRBV28, with D possibly called TRBD1 or TRBD2 (7 bases each). Trimming took 3 bases from V and 2 from J, leaving 14 bases between them. The CDR3 has 15 amino acids. Germline CDR1 and CDR2: MDHEN and SYDVKM. The CDR3 is CASSFRGRVPYEQYF. The CDR3, as DNA: TGTGCCAGCAGTTTCAGGGGGAGGGTCCCCTACGAGCAGTACTTC.

This chain uses TRBV5-1 with TRBJ2-5, with TRBD2 as a possible D gene (5 bases). The CDR3 runs to 16 residues. Deletions cut 0 bases from V and 2 bases from J, with 14 bases between. Per the germline V gene, CDR1 is SGHRS and CDR2 is YFSETQ. The CDR3 loop is CASSLATGSGQETQYF. CDR3 in DNA: TGCGCCAGCAGCTTGGCCACGGGAAGTGGTCAAGAGACCCAGTACTTC.

Remarks on this clone: Other nucleotide sequences from this sample produce the same CDR3. The chain recombines TRBV2 with TRBJ2-2; D uncertain. Germline assignment: CDR1 SNHLY and CDR2 FYNNEI. The CDR3 length is 12 residues. V lost 4 bases to trimming and J lost 5 bases, with 5 bases between them. The CDR3 bases are TGTGCCAGCAGTGTGGGTACCGGGGAGCTGTTTTTT. It is translated as CASSVGTGELFF.

This sequence joins TRBV28 and TRBJ1-1; maybe TRBD1 (5 bases). This CDR3 has 16 amino acids. Germline V gives CDR1 MDHEN, CDR2 SYDVKM. V lost 4 bases and J 6 bases, leaving 21 bases between the germline ends. CDR3 region: CASSSSIGGGGAEAFF. In DNA form, the CDR3 reads TGTGCCAGCAGTTCATCTATCGGTGGGGGGGGTGCTGAAGCTTTCTTT.

The chain employs TRBV9 and TRBJ1-3, with a possible D match to TRBD1 (6 bases). Trimming cost V 0 bases and J 4 bases, with 11 bases left between them. In germline, CDR1 is SGDLS, CDR2 YYNGEE. CDR3 length: 15 amino acids. Here the CDR3 DNA reads TGTGCCAGCAGCGTAGACTCGGGGGCAGGAAACACCATATATTTT. It yields the protein CASSVDSGAGNTIYF. Combining the CDR3 with reference TRBV9 and TRBJ1-3 gives the whole variable domain DSGVTQTPKHLITATGQRVTLRCSPRSGDLSVYWYQQSLDQGLQFLIQYYNGEERAKGNILERFSAQQFPDLHSELNLSSLELGDSALYFCASSVDSGAGNTIYFGEGSWLTVV.

This clone appeared a few times. The chain uses TRBV5-1 and TRBJ2-1; 7 bases fit TRBD1. This CDR3 comprises 15 residues. The V gene end was trimmed by 3 bases and the J gene end by 12 bases; junction bases not matched to a gene: 15. CDR1 is SGHRS, CDR2 YFSETQ, per germline. CDR3 protein: CASSSGQSTVPTQFF. CDR3 bases: TGCGCCAGCAGCTCGGGACAGTCGACCGTCCCCACGCAGTTCTTC.

The chain employs TRBV18 and TRBJ2-3; 10 nucleotides match TRBD2. This CDR3 has 16 residues. J gave up 2 bases and V 4 bases, and 6 bases lay outside the gene matches. The germline V gene has CDR1 KGHSH and CDR2 LQKENI. The CDR3 loop is CASSRKGLADTDTQYF. The CDR3 DNA reads as TGTGCCAGCTCACGAAAAGGACTAGCGGACACAGATACGCAGTATTTT.

This clone was recorded many times. J is TRBJ2-5 and V is TRBV6-5, with D unclear. The ends were cut back, 7 bases at V and 7 bases at J, with 19 bases in the middle. Germline V gene data show CDR1 as MNHEY and CDR2 as SVGAGI. This CDR3 is built from 14 residues. The CDR3 loop is CASNPDRLLRTQYF. In DNA form, the CDR3 reads TGTGCCAGCAACCCAGACCGGCTCCTGAGGACCCAGTACTTC.

The rearrangement uses TRBV6-1 and TRBJ2-3, with D perhaps TRBD2 (6 bases). Germline V gene lookup returns CDR1 MNHNS and CDR2 SASEGT. This CDR3 is 15 amino acids long. Trimming took 5 bases from V and 2 from J, leaving 14 bases between them. CDR3 loop: CASSHRRGLTDTQYF. In DNA, the CDR3 is TGTGCCAGCAGTCACCGGAGGGGACTCACAGATACGCAGTATTTT.

The V and J genes are TRBV27 and TRBJ1-5, with D perhaps TRBD1 (6 bases). Germline loops: CDR1 MNHEY, CDR2 SMNVEV (reference sequence). The CDR3 spans 15 residues. Between the trimmed V and J ends, which lost 5 bases and 2 bases, there was a span of 13 bases. The CDR3 reads CASSATGAGNQPQHF. Written as DNA, the CDR3 is TGTGCCAGCAGTGCAACGGGGGCCGGCAATCAGCCCCAGCATTTT.

The V gene is TRBV11-2, the J gene TRBJ1-4; 12 bases agree with TRBD1. The CDR3 extends over 16 amino acids. Germline loops: CDR1 SGHAT, CDR2 FQNNGV. V dropped 5 bases and J dropped 7; count of bases not matched to a gene: 8. CDR3 in DNA: TGTGCCAGCAGCCCAGGGGACAGGGGGCCGAGTGAAAAACTGTTTTTT. Amino acids: CASSPGDRGPSEKLFF.

This sequence joins TRBV5-8 and TRBJ2-1; D may be TRBD2 (9 bases). Germline CDR1 and CDR2: SGHTS and YDEGEE. The CDR3 has 15 residues. V lost 4 bases, J lost 8 bases, and 19 bases lay in between. The CDR3 is CASSDRGSGSHEQFF. The CDR3 nucleotides are TGTGCCAGCAGCGACAGGGGTAGCGGGAGTCATGAGCAGTTCTTC.